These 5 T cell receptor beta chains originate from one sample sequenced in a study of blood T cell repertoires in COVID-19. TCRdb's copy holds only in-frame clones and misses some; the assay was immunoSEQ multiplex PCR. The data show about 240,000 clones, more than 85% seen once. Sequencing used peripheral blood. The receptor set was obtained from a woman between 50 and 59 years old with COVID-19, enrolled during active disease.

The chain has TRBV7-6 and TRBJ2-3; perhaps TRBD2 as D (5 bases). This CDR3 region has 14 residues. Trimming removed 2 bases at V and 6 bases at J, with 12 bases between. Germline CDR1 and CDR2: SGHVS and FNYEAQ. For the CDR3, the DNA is TGTGCCAGCAGCTTAAAGGCGGGTCCGGATACGCAGTATTTT. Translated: CASSLKAGPDTQYF.

Here the CDR3 DNA reads TGTGCCAGCAGTTTCCCTAGCGGGGGGCGGGATGAGCAGTTCTTC. Translating gives CASSFPSGGRDEQFF. This chain joins TRBV27 and TRBJ2-1; 11 bases map to TRBD2. The V segment lost 3 bases and the J segment 8 bases; nucleotides outside the gene matches: 6. This CDR3 contains 15 residues. Germline V lookup: CDR1 MNHEY, CDR2 SMNVEV (reference sequence).

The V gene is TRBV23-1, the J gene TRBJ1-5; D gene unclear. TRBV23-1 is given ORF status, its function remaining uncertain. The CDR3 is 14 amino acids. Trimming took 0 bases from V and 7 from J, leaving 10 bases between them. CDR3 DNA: TGCGCCAGCAGTCAATCCCTATCAGGACAGCCCCAGCATTTT. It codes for CASSQSLSGQPQHF.

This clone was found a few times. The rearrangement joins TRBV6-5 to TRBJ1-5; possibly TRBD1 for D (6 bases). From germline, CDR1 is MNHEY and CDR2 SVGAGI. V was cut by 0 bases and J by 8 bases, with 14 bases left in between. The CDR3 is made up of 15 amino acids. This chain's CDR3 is CASSYSGQPLEPQHF. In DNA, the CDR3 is TGTGCCAGCAGTTACTCTGGACAGCCTCTTGAGCCCCAGCATTTT.

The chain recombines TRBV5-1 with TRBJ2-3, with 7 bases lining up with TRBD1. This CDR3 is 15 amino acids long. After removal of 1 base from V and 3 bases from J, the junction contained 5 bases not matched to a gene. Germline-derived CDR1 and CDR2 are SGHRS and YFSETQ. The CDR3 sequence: CASSLYRGSTDTQYF. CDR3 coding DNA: TGCGCCAGCAGCTTGTACAGGGGATCGACAGATACGCAGTATTTT.